These T cell receptor beta chains were read from a single sample in a study of T cells in Graves' hyperthyroidism and ophthalmopathy. TCRdb called the multiplex PCR reads again in MiXCR, with one record for every CDR3 protein. Of hundreds of thousands of distinct CDR3 sequences in the sample, about 16% were seen once. What was sequenced was blood. The receptor source for this set is a woman aged 40 to 50 with Graves' ophthalmopathy. Each CDR3 is given with its conserved first and last residue. The D gene is left open where the match is weak. Rows may omit the clone size; those that give it use once, few, many or a size class.

V gene: TRBV9; J gene: TRBJ1-2; D gene: -; clone size: -; CDR3 protein: CASSASGGSNYGYTF; CDR3 DNA: TGTGCCAGCAGCGCATCTGGGGGTTCAAACTATGGCTACACCTTC
V gene: TRBV19; J gene: TRBJ1-4; D gene: -; clone size: -; CDR3 protein: CATSPTKREKLFF; CDR3 DNA: TGTGCCACCTCACCCACCAAGAGGGAAAAACTGTTTTTT
V gene: TRBV6-5; J gene: TRBJ2-4; D gene: -; clone size: many; CDR3 protein: CASSYRNMGNIQYF; CDR3 DNA: TGTGCCAGCAGTTACCGTAACATGGGAAACATTCAGTACTTC
V gene: TRBV5-1; J gene: TRBJ2-7; D gene: -; clone size: many; CDR3 protein: CASSPTVGSYEQYF; CDR3 DNA: TGCGCCAGCAGCCCTACTGTCGGATCCTACGAGCAGTACTTC
V gene: TRBV28; J gene: TRBJ2-7; D gene: TRBD2; clone size: -; CDR3 protein: CASKGLAASYEQYF; CDR3 DNA: TGTGCCAGCAAAGGACTAGCCGCTTCCTACGAGCAGTACTTC
V gene: TRBV7-8; J gene: TRBJ2-1; D gene: -; clone size: many; CDR3 protein: CASSPHRQDPYNEQFF; CDR3 DNA: TGTGCCAGCAGCCCTCACCGACAGGACCCCTACAATGAGCAGTTCTTC
V gene: TRBV5-1; J gene: TRBJ2-5; D gene: -; clone size: -; CDR3 protein: CASSWGGPSYQETQYF; CDR3 DNA: TGCGCCAGCAGCTGGGGGGGGCCCTCGTACCAAGAGACCCAGTACTTC
V gene: TRBV20-1; J gene: TRBJ2-1; D gene: -; clone size: many; CDR3 protein: CSATTRSGGDEQFF; CDR3 DNA: TGCAGTGCTACCACGAGGTCAGGCGGGGATGAGCAGTTCTTC
V gene: TRBV11-2; J gene: TRBJ2-7; D gene: -; clone size: many; CDR3 protein: CASKGGYEQYF; CDR3 DNA: TGTGCCAGCAAAGGGGGCTACGAGCAGTACTTC
V gene: TRBV3-1; J gene: TRBJ2-3; D gene: TRBD2; clone size: few; CDR3 protein: CASSQVAGGTQYF; CDR3 DNA: TGTGCCAGCAGCCAAGTTGCCGGGGGGACGCAGTATTTT
V gene: TRBV5-6; J gene: TRBJ1-5; D gene: -; clone size: -; CDR3 protein: CASSSHLTAGGYNQPQHF; CDR3 DNA: TGTGCCAGCAGCTCCCATTTGACAGCGGGCGGTTACAATCAGCCCCAGCATTTT
V gene: TRBV30; J gene: TRBJ2-3; D gene: TRBD2; clone size: few; CDR3 protein: CAWALASGGADTQYF; CDR3 DNA: TGTGCCTGGGCACTGGCTAGCGGGGGGGCAGATACGCAGTATTTT
V gene: TRBV20-1; J gene: TRBJ2-7; D gene: TRBD1; clone size: many; CDR3 protein: CSASLGTGYHEQYF; CDR3 DNA: TGCAGTGCTAGTCTCGGGACAGGGTATCACGAGCAGTACTTC
V gene: TRBV10-3; J gene: TRBJ2-7; D gene: -; clone size: -; CDR3 protein: CAIKAGPPDEQYF; CDR3 DNA: TGTGCCATCAAGGCAGGGCCGCCGGACGAGCAGTACTTC
V gene: TRBV10-3; J gene: TRBJ2-2; D gene: -; clone size: many; CDR3 protein: CAISEGGQPNTGELFF; CDR3 DNA: TGTGCCATCAGCGAGGGGGGACAGCCAAACACCGGGGAGCTGTTTTTT
V gene: TRBV11-2; J gene: TRBJ2-7; D gene: TRBD1; clone size: many; CDR3 protein: CASSLGVGQGQVWQYF; CDR3 DNA: TGTGCCAGCAGCTTAGGAGTCGGACAGGGGCAAGTCTGGCAGTACTTC
V gene: TRBV5-1; J gene: TRBJ2-5; D gene: -; clone size: many; CDR3 protein: CASSYVTLKETQYF; CDR3 DNA: TGCGCCAGCAGTTACGTCACCCTAAAAGAGACCCAGTACTTC
V gene: TRBV6-1; J gene: TRBJ2-2; D gene: TRBD1; clone size: few; CDR3 protein: CASSEGDRVTGELFF; CDR3 DNA: TGTGCCAGCAGTGAAGGGGACAGGGTTACCGGGGAGCTGTTTTTT
V gene: TRBV20-1; J gene: TRBJ2-1; D gene: -; clone size: -; CDR3 protein: CSARQYNEQFF; CDR3 DNA: TGCAGTGCGAGACAGTACAATGAGCAGTTCTTC
V gene: TRBV20-1; J gene: TRBJ1-2; D gene: -; clone size: many; CDR3 protein: CSARIGGGSYGYTF; CDR3 DNA: TGCAGTGCTAGGATCGGGGGGGGCAGCTATGGCTACACCTTC
V gene: TRBV20-1; J gene: TRBJ2-5; D gene: TRBD2; clone size: -; CDR3 protein: CSASLRTSGRRETQYF; CDR3 DNA: TGCAGTGCTAGCCTTCGGACTAGCGGGAGACGGGAGACCCAGTACTTC
V gene: TRBV19; J gene: TRBJ2-3; D gene: -; clone size: once; CDR3 protein: CASSNGDTQYF; CDR3 DNA: TGTGCCAGTAGTAACGGGGATACGCAGTATTTT
V gene: TRBV12-3/TRBV12-4; J gene: TRBJ2-7; D gene: TRBD1; clone size: few; CDR3 protein: CASSLMGQTYEQYF; CDR3 DNA: TGTGCCAGCAGTTTGATGGGACAGACTTACGAGCAGTACTTC
V gene: TRBV30; J gene: TRBJ1-4; D gene: -; clone size: many; CDR3 protein: CAWSTQGEKLFF; CDR3 DNA: TGTGCCTGGAGTACCCAGGGGGAAAAACTGTTTTTT
V gene: TRBV7-9; J gene: TRBJ2-7; D gene: TRBD2; clone size: -; CDR3 protein: CASSLADPASGSDEQYF; CDR3 DNA: TGTGCCAGCAGCTTAGCGGACCCGGCTAGCGGGAGCGACGAGCAGTACTTC